Each of the 8 T cell receptor beta chains below was sequenced from the same sample in a study of beta chain features in type 1 diabetes. Study findings and constraints: Among patients with Type 1 diabetes, TCRB CDR3s were moderately but significantly shorter in every one of the four CD4+ subsets.

Every bit of the isolated RNA underwent reverse transcription, so sequencing read expressed TCRB transcripts. Produced via immunoSEQ multiplex PCR; TCRdb's table is partial and in-frame only. The sample shows more than 250,000 clones, about 13% of them seen only once. These receptors have no identified antigens. The sequenced sample consisted of naive CD4+ T cells from blood. The receptors derive from a man in his thirties or forties with type 1 diabetes.

There are a few counts of this clone. The chain has TRBV9 and TRBJ2-7, with 7 bases lining up with TRBD2. V lost 0 bases, J lost 3 bases, and 9 bases stayed unmatched. This CDR3 spans 16 amino acids. The germline gives CDR1 SGDLS, CDR2 YYNGEE. CDR3 region: CASSVEGIGGIYEQYF. The CDR3 DNA sequence: TGTGCCAGCAGCGTAGAGGGCATCGGGGGGATCTACGAGCAGTACTTC.

The chain has TRBV19 and TRBJ1-1; the D gene is possibly TRBD1 (5 bases). V lost 3 bases to trimming and J lost 6 bases, with 14 bases between them. Looked up from germline, CDR1 is LNHDA and CDR2 is SQIVND (reference sequence). The CDR3 is 14 residues long. In nucleotides, the CDR3 is TGTGCCAGTAGTATGGCCCGAGACAGACCTGAAGCTTTCTTT. The encoded protein is CASSMARDRPEAFF. The full variable domain, with the rest looked up from reference TRBV19 and TRBJ1-1, is DGGITQSPKYLFRKEGQNVTLSCEQNLNHDAMYWYRQDPGQGLRLIYYSQIVNDFQKGDIAEGYSVSREKKESFPLTVTSAQKNPTAFYLCASSMARDRPEAFFGQGTRLTVV.

The chain has TRBV18 and TRBJ2-4; perhaps TRBD2 as D (6 bases). V lost 3 bases and J lost 2, with 17 bases in between. The CDR3 sequence is 17 residues long. CDR1 is KGHSH, CDR2 LQKENI, per germline. The CDR3 protein is CASSPGTPGSTKNIQYF. CDR3 in DNA: TGTGCCAGCTCACCGGGGACTCCTGGGTCGACCAAAAACATTCAGTACTTC.

There are a few counts of this clone. The chain employs TRBV7-2 and TRBJ2-7, with 10 bases matching TRBD2. Germline trimming cut 5 bases from V and 5 bases from J; bases unmatched to any gene: 6. Germline V gene lookup returns CDR1 SGHTA and CDR2 FQGNSA. The CDR3 is 14 amino acids. CDR3 in amino acids: CASSQTSGSHEQYF. CDR3 sequence (DNA): TGTGCCAGCAGCCAGACTAGCGGGTCGCACGAGCAGTACTTC.

The rearrangement joins TRBV2 to TRBJ1-1; D is undetermined. V dropped 5 bases and J dropped 7 bases, with 11 bases sitting between them. The CDR3 is 12 amino acids. Germline values: CDR1 SNHLY, CDR2 FYNNEI. The CDR3 DNA reads TGTGCCAGCAGTTTCCTTCGGGGTGAAGCTTTCTTT. Translated: CASSFLRGEAFF.

The table lists this clone with a few counts. The chain employs TRBV25-1 and TRBJ1-2; D gene unclear. Germline V lookup: CDR1 MGHDK, CDR2 SYGVNS. The CDR3 runs to 13 residues. With 2 bases removed from V and 8 bases from J, the gap between germline ends came to 12 bases. CDR3 bases: TGTGCCAGCAGTGAAGGAGGGAGATACGGCTACACCTTC. Amino acids: CASSEGGRYGYTF.

A few counts support this clone. The V call is TRBV27, the J call TRBJ2-7; 7 bases are shared with TRBD1. Germline V gene sequence: CDR1 MNHEY, CDR2 SMNVEV (reference sequence). The CDR3 spans 13 residues. Trimming at V came to 5 bases and at J to 2 bases, leaving 3 bases not matched to a gene. The CDR3 loop reads CASSRTGAYEQYF. In DNA form, the CDR3 reads TGTGCCAGCAGTAGGACAGGAGCCTACGAGCAGTACTTC.

The chain couples TRBV6-5 to TRBJ1-3; maybe TRBD1 (5 bases). This CDR3 spans 14 amino acids. Trimming shortened V by 6 bases and J by 4 bases, and 13 bases separated the two germline ends. Germline CDR1 is MNHEY and CDR2 is SVGAGI. The CDR3 DNA is TGTGCCAGCAGAACCAGGGAATTCGGAAACACCATATATTTT. As protein: CASRTREFGNTIYF.